The 30 T cell receptor beta chains below all came from one sample that was sequenced in a study of shared clonotypes between healthy human individuals. The protocol was immunoSEQ multiplex PCR, while the TCRdb copy is restricted to in-frame clones and leaves out a portion. The data hold about 380,000 clones, with approximately 96% observed a single time. The material sequenced was memory CD8+ T cells sorted from blood. As for subset: CD45RO+ cells pooled with CCR7-negative TemRA cells. These receptors originate from a man under 40 in good health.

V usage is TRBV2 and J usage is TRBJ1-3; D gene ambiguous. CDR1 is SNHLY and CDR2 is FYNNEI in the germline V gene. The CDR3 is 17 residues long. V was shortened by 3 bases and J by 0 bases, with 15 bases between the two germline ends. The CDR3 here is CASSEGGPYLSGNTIYF. The CDR3 region has the DNA TGTGCCAGCAGTGAGGGCGGACCATATCTCTCTGGAAACACCATATATTTT.

This chain connects TRBV28 to TRBJ2-1, with 10 bases aligning to TRBD2. V lost 10 bases to trimming and J lost 6 bases; unmatched junction nucleotides: 9. The CDR3 length is 14 residues. The germline V gene has CDR1 MDHEN and CDR2 SYDVKM. CDR3 sequence: CATALGLASNEQFF. The CDR3 DNA sequence: TGTGCCACCGCCTTGGGACTAGCGTCCAATGAGCAGTTCTTC.

This chain joins TRBV7-9 and TRBJ2-2, with D uncertain. The CDR3 runs 16 residues. The germline V gene has CDR1 SEHNR and CDR2 FQNEAQ (reference sequence). V dropped 5 bases and J dropped 6 bases, with 19 bases sitting between them. This CDR3 is CASSADPAGWPGELFF. Written as DNA, the CDR3 is TGTGCCAGCAGCGCGGACCCAGCAGGCTGGCCCGGGGAGCTGTTTTTT.

V and J are TRBV9 and TRBJ2-5; 7 bases are a match to TRBD2. CDR1 SGDLS and CDR2 YYNGEE come from the germline V gene. The CDR3 runs 20 residues. Trimming removed 0 bases from V and 2 bases from J; junction bases left unmatched: 19. CDR3 bases: TGTGCCAGCAGCGTAGGCTTTTATTGGGGCGGGAGCGGACCTCAAGAGACCCAGTACTTC. This gives the protein CASSVGFYWGGSGPQETQYF.

The chain carries TRBV29-1 and TRBJ2-7, with D tentatively TRBD2 (6 bases). The V and J ends lost 5 bases and 4 bases respectively, with 15 bases between them. This CDR3 has 13 amino acids. Germline V gene sequence: CDR1 SQVTM, CDR2 ANQGSEA. The CDR3: CSVQRERAYEQYF. For the CDR3, the DNA is TGCAGCGTTCAAAGGGAGCGGGCTTACGAGCAGTACTTC.

The V call is TRBV5-1, the J call TRBJ2-3; 8 bases map to TRBD2. The CDR3 totals 13 residues. V trimming: 6 bases; J trimming: 3 bases; junction bases outside the gene matches: 3. Looked up from germline, CDR1 is SGHRS and CDR2 is YFSETQ. CDR3 sequence reads: CASTSSGTDTQYF. In nucleotides, the CDR3 is TGCGCCAGCACCTCTAGCGGGACAGATACGCAGTATTTT.

The chain joins TRBV2 to TRBJ2-3; unclear D gene. The CDR3 extends over 16 amino acids. CDR1 is SNHLY, CDR2 FYNNEI, per germline. V lost 0 bases and J lost 0, with 10 bases in between. This CDR3 is CASSEAGPASTDTQYF. CDR3 DNA sequence: TGTGCCAGCAGTGAAGCCGGCCCTGCAAGCACAGATACGCAGTATTTT.

J is TRBJ2-7 and V is TRBV19, with 7 positions matching TRBD2. Germline CDR1 and CDR2: LNHDA and SQIVND (reference sequence). The CDR3 is 14 residues long. V lost 4 bases to trimming and J lost 0 bases; unmatched junction nucleotides: 3. Written as DNA, the CDR3 is TGTGCCAGTAGTACCAGCGGGATCTCCTACGAGCAGTACTTC. It codes for CASSTSGISYEQYF.

With respect to this clone: Other DNA sequences within the sample encode an identical CDR3. The chain carries TRBV11-2 and TRBJ2-3; the D is unclear. CDR1 and CDR2 from the germline V gene are SGHAT and FQNNGV. V lost 3 bases and J 3 bases, leaving 1 base between the germline ends. The CDR3 spans 11 residues. CDR3 protein: CASSFTDTQYF. Written as DNA, the CDR3 is TGTGCCAGCAGCTTTACAGATACGCAGTATTTT.

The chain couples TRBV11-1 to TRBJ2-3, with D tentatively TRBD1 or TRBD2 (6 bases each). The CDR3 runs to 14 residues. V was shortened by 2 bases and J by 8 bases, with 14 bases between the two germline ends. Germline V gene data show CDR1 as SGHAT and CDR2 as FQDESV (reference sequence). The CDR3 here is CASSLSGGPSTQYF. The CDR3 nucleotides read TGTGCCAGCAGCTTATCTGGGGGGCCTAGTACGCAGTATTTT.

This chain joins TRBV18 and TRBJ2-2; TRBD2 aligns across 10 bases. Per germline, CDR1 KGHSH and CDR2 LQKENI. This CDR3 is 16 amino acids long. The V segment lost 0 bases and the J segment 3 bases; nucleotides outside the gene matches: 1. The CDR3 nucleotides read TGTGCCAGCTCACCACCGAGCGGGGGGGACACCGGGGAGCTGTTTTTT. Amino acids: CASSPPSGGDTGELFF. Full variable domain (missing parts from reference TRBV18 and TRBJ2-2): NAGVMQNPRHLVRRRGQEARLRCSPMKGHSHVYWYRQLPEEGLKFMVYLQKENIIDESGMPKERFSAEFPKEGPSILRIQQVVRGDSAAYFCASSPPSGGDTGELFFGEGSRLTVL.

The J gene is TRBJ2-5, the V gene TRBV11-1; no firm D call. Germline V gene sequence: CDR1 SGHAT, CDR2 FQDESV (reference sequence). The CDR3 spans 13 residues. V lost 3 bases and J 5 bases, leaving 10 bases between the germline ends. The CDR3 sequence: CASSFVAWETQYF. DNA of the CDR3: TGTGCCAGCAGCTTCGTGGCTTGGGAGACCCAGTACTTC.

V and J are TRBV13 and TRBJ2-1, with 12 bases aligning to TRBD2. The CDR3 has 17 residues. After removal of 4 bases from V and 5 bases from J, the junction contained 9 bases not matched to a gene. Germline V gene data show CDR1 as PRHDT and CDR2 as FYEKMQ (reference sequence). CDR3 DNA: TGTGCCAGCAGCTACGGCCAGGGACTAGCGGGTGACAATGAGCAGTTCTTC. Its protein is CASSYGQGLAGDNEQFF.

The genes are TRBV6-5 and TRBJ2-5, with a tentative D call TRBD1 (6 bases). The CDR3 is made up of 14 amino acids. Between the trimmed V and J ends, which lost 2 bases and 5 bases, there was a span of 12 bases. CDR1 and CDR2 (germline): MNHEY, SVGAGI. DNA for the CDR3: TGTGCCAGCAGTTACCTGGACAGATGGGAGACCCAGTACTTC. It codes for CASSYLDRWETQYF.

V usage is TRBV19 and J usage is TRBJ2-3; 7 bases match TRBD1. V was pared by 5 bases and J by 9 bases, with 5 bases of the junction left unmatched. There are 12 residues in the CDR3. CDR1 is LNHDA and CDR2 is SQIVND in the germline V gene (reference sequence). The CDR3 region is CASSVPTGTQYF. CDR3 sequence (DNA): TGTGCCAGTAGTGTCCCGACAGGGACGCAGTATTTT.

The J gene is TRBJ2-3, the V gene TRBV7-9; 7 bases map to TRBD1. The V and J ends lost 4 bases and 5 bases, in that order; junction bases with no gene match: 3. Germline assignment: CDR1 SEHNR and CDR2 FQNEAQ (reference sequence). This CDR3 is built from 13 residues. DNA of the CDR3: TGTGCCAGCAGCTCCTGGGACAGAGATACGCAGTATTTT. This translates into CASSSWDRDTQYF.

The V call is TRBV7-9, the J call TRBJ1-3; 9 bases map to TRBD1. Germline values: CDR1 SEHNR, CDR2 FQNEAQ (reference sequence). CDR3 length: 17 residues. J gave up 0 bases and V 5 bases, and 8 bases lay outside the gene matches. The CDR3 protein is CASSGGTGLPSGNTIYF. Written as DNA, the CDR3 is TGTGCCAGCAGCGGCGGGACAGGGCTACCCTCTGGAAACACCATATATTTT.

The chain combines TRBV19 with TRBJ2-3, with 15 nucleotides matching TRBD2. The V segment lost 10 bases and the J segment 2 bases; nucleotides outside the gene matches: 10. CDR1 and CDR2 (germline): LNHDA, SQIVND (reference sequence). There are 17 residues in the CDR3. CDR3 sequence (DNA): TGTGCCACCAAATCGGGACTAGCGGGAGGAGCCACAGATACGCAGTATTTT. It specifies CATKSGLAGGATDTQYF.

The gene calls are TRBV5-4 and TRBJ1-1, with no clear D. The V gene lost 1 base and the J gene lost 6 bases, with 10 bases spanning the gap. The CDR3 runs to 13 residues. The V gene's germline CDR1 is SGHNT and CDR2 YYREEE (reference sequence). The CDR3 nucleotides read TGTGCCAGCAGCTTGTGGGGTTTCGCTGAAGCTTTCTTT. Protein sequence: CASSLWGFAEAFF.

This clone was recorded only once. The rearrangement links TRBV29-1 to TRBJ2-5; D not resolved. Germline V gene data show CDR1 as SQVTM and CDR2 as ANQGSEA. V was trimmed by 7 bases and J by 5 bases, leaving 14 bases between them. The length of the CDR3 is 12 residues. The CDR3 reads CSGAWGRETQYF. The CDR3 nucleotides read TGCAGCGGCGCGTGGGGAAGGGAGACCCAGTACTTC.

This clone was recorded only once. Compared with germline, one end of the junction differs, possibly owing to a read error. This chain joins TRBV19 and TRBJ2-3; TRBD2 matches at 7 bases. The CDR3 totals 16 residues. Per the germline V gene, CDR1 is LNHDA and CDR2 is SQIVND (reference sequence). The CDR3 coding sequence is TGTGCCAGTAGTATCGGGAGCGGGAAGCCCCACGTACGTAAGGATTTT. It translates to CASSIGSGKPHVRKDF.

This clone was seen only once. The J gene is TRBJ1-1, the V gene TRBV28, with D uncertain. The germline CDR1 and CDR2 sequences are MDHEN and SYDVKM. The CDR3 spans 13 residues. V was pared by 3 bases and J by 6 bases, with 11 bases between. CDR3 in DNA: TGTGCCAGCAGTTTTAAGGGCCTGGCTGAAGCTTTCTTT. Translated, it gives CASSFKGLAEAFF.

The CDR3 loop is CAISPLMRDIYNEQFF. The CDR3 DNA is TGTGCCATCAGTCCGTTGATGAGAGACATCTACAATGAGCAGTTCTTC. This chain uses TRBV10-3 with TRBJ2-1; D remains ambiguous. Trimming left V 5 bases short and J 3 bases short, with 17 bases between. This CDR3 region has 16 residues. Germline CDR1 is ENHRY and CDR2 is SYGVKD.

This clone appeared once. The chain links TRBV11-2 to TRBJ2-7; tentative D call: TRBD1 (5 bases). The CDR3 extends over 15 amino acids. CDR1 and CDR2 (germline): SGHAT, FQNNGV. V was pared by 5 bases and J by 2 bases, with 16 bases between. CDR3: CASSARTGITYEQYF. In DNA, the CDR3 is TGTGCCAGCAGCGCACGAACAGGTATCACCTACGAGCAGTACTTC.

This rearrangement joins TRBV1 to TRBJ1-2. TRBV1 is a documented pseudogene. This CDR3 region has 14 residues. CDR3: CTSSQASRAHGYTF. In DNA, the CDR3 is TGCACCAGCAGCCAAGCCAGTCGGGCTCATGGCTACACCTTC.

This chain joins TRBV18 and TRBJ1-2; D is unclear. The CDR3 has 15 amino acids. The germline V and J ends were trimmed by 0 bases and 5 bases, with 13 bases remaining between them. Germline CDR1 is KGHSH and CDR2 is LQKENI. CDR3 coding DNA: TGTGCCAGCTCACCACCTAGGAGGAGAACTTATGGCTACACCTTC. Translating it yields CASSPPRRRTYGYTF.

The chain joins TRBV27 to TRBJ1-2, with 7 nucleotides matching TRBD1. From germline, CDR1 is MNHEY and CDR2 SMNVEV (reference sequence). With V trimmed by 6 bases and J by 3 bases, 4 bases remained unmatched. The length of the CDR3 is 13 residues. The CDR3 loop reads CASSDGTDYGYTF. The CDR3 DNA sequence: TGTGCCAGCAGCGACGGGACAGACTATGGCTACACCTTC.

The gene calls are TRBV5-1 and TRBJ2-3, with 10 bases fitting TRBD2. Per the germline V gene, CDR1 is SGHRS and CDR2 is YFSETQ. The trim removed 8 bases at V and 2 bases at J, leaving 5 bases unmatched. This CDR3 is built from 14 residues. In nucleotides, the CDR3 is TGCGCCAGTAAGACTAGCGGGTTCACAGATACGCAGTATTTT. Translated: CASKTSGFTDTQYF.

The V call is TRBV7-2, the J call TRBJ2-7; the D gene could be TRBD1 or TRBD2 (5 bases each). The CDR3 consists of 15 residues. The V gene lost 1 base and the J gene lost 0 bases, with 10 bases spanning the gap. Looked up from germline, CDR1 is SGHTA and CDR2 is FQGNSA. CDR3 bases: TGTGCCAGCAGCTTAGTTGGGACGCTCTCCTACGAGCAGTACTTC. This sequence encodes CASSLVGTLSYEQYF.

The chain has TRBV5-4 and TRBJ2-7; 7 bases are shared with TRBD1. Germline CDR1 reads SGHNT; CDR2 reads YYREEE (reference sequence). J was trimmed by 3 bases and V by 2 bases; bases with no gene match: 2. This CDR3 comprises 13 residues. The CDR3 region is CASSFSGGYEQYF. The CDR3 coding sequence is TGTGCCAGCAGCTTTTCAGGGGGCTACGAGCAGTACTTC.